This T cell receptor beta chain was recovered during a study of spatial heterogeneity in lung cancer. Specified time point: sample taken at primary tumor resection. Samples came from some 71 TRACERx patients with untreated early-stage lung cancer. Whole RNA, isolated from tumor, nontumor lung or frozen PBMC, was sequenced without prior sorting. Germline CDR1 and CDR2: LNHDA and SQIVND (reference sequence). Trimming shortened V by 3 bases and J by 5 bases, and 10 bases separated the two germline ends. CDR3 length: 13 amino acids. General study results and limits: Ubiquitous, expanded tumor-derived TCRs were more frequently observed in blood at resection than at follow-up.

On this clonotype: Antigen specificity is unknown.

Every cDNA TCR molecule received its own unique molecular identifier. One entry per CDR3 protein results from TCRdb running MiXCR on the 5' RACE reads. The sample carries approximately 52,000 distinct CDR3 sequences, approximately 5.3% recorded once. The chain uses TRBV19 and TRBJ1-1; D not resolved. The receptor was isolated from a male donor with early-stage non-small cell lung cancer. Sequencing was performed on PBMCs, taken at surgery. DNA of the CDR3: TGTGCCAGTAGTATGTACGAGGAGACTGAAGCTTTCTTT. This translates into CASSMYEETEAFF.